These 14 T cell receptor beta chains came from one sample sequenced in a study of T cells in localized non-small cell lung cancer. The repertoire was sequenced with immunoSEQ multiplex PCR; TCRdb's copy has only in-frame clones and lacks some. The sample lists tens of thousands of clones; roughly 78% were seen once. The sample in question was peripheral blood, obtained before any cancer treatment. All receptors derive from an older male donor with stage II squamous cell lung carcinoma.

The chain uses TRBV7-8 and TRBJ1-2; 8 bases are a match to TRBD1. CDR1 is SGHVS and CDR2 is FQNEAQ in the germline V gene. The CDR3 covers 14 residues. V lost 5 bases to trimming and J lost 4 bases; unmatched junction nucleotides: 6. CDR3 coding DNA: TGTGCCAGCAGCCCCGGACAGGGTACCTATGGCTACACCTTC. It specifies CASSPGQGTYGYTF.

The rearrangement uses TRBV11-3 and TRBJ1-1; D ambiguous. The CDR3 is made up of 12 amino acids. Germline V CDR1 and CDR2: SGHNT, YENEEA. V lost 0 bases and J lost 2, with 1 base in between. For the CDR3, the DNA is TGTGCCAGCAGCTTAGATAACACTGAAGCTTTCTTT. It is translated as CASSLDNTEAFF.

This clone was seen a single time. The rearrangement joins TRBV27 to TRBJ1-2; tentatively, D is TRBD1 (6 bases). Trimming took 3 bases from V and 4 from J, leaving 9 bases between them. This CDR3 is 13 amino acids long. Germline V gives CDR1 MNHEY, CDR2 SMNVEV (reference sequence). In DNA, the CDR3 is TGTGCCAGCAGTTTGACAGGCGGCTATGGCTACACCTTC. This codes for CASSLTGGYGYTF.

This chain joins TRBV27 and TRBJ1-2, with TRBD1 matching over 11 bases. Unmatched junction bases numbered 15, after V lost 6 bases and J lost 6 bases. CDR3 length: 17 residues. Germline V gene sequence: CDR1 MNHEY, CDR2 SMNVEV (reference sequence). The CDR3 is CASRLSGTGGSRDGYTF. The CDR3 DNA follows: TGTGCCAGCAGACTATCCGGGACAGGGGGGTCAAGAGATGGCTACACCTTC.

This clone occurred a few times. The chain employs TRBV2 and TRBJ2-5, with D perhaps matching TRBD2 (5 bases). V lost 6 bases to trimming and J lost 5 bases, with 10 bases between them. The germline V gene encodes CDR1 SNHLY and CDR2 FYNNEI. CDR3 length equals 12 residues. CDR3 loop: CASRYTGETQYF. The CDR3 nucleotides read TGTGCCAGCAGGTACACGGGGGAGACCCAGTACTTC.

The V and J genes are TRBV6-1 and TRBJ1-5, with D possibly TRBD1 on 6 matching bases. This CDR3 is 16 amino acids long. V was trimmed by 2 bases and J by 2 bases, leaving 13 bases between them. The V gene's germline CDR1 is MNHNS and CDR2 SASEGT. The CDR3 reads CASSELARGGNQPQHF. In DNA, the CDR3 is TGTGCCAGCAGTGAACTGGCCAGGGGCGGCAATCAGCCCCAGCATTTT.

CDR3 coding DNA: TGCAGCGTGGCGGAGGGGCGTGGGACCCAGTACTTC. It translates to CSVAEGRGTQYF. The chain has TRBV29-1 and TRBJ2-5; a weak D match, TRBD2 (6 bases). V shed 6 bases and J shed 7 bases, with 15 bases lying between them. The CDR3 runs to 12 residues. From germline, CDR1 is SQVTM and CDR2 ANQGSEA. Full variable domain (remainder filled in from reference TRBV29-1 and TRBJ2-5): SAVISQKPSRDICQRGTSLTIQCQVDSQVTMMFWYRQQPGQSLTLIATANQGSEATYESGFVIDKFPISRPNLTFSTLTVSNMSPEDSSIYLCSVAEGRGTQYFGPGTRLLVL.

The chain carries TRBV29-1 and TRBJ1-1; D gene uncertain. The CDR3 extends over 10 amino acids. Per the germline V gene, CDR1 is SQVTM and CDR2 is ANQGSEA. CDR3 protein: CTDQDTEAFF. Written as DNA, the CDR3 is TGCACCGACCAGGATACTGAAGCTTTCTTT.

CDR3 amino acids: CASSLWPALNNEQFF. The CDR3 nucleotides are TGTGCCAGCAGCTTATGGCCGGCGCTTAACAATGAGCAGTTCTTC. J is TRBJ2-1 and V is TRBV7-2, with D unresolved. The ends were cut back, 2 bases at V and 5 bases at J, with 13 bases in the middle. Germline V lookup: CDR1 SGHTA, CDR2 FQGNSA. This CDR3 has 15 residues. Based on the CDR3 plus reference TRBV7-2 and TRBJ2-1, the full variable domain is GAGVSQSPSNKVTEKGKDVELRCDPISGHTALYWYRQSLGQGLEFLIYFQGNSAPDKSGLPSDRFSAERTGGSVSTLTIQRTQQEDSAVYLCASSLWPALNNEQFFGPGTRLTVL.

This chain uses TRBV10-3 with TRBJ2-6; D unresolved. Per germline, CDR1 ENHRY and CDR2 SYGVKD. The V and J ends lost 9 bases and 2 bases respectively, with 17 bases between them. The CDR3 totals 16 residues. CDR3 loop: CAIPGESVPGANVLTF. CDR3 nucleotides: TGTGCCATTCCCGGCGAGTCGGTCCCTGGGGCCAACGTCCTGACTTTC.

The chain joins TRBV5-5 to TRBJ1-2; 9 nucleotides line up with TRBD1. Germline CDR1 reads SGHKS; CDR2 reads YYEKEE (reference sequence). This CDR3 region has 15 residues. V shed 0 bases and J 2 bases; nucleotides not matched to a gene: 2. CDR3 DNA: TGTGCCAGCAGCTTGGACGACAGGGGGAACTATGGCTACACCTTC. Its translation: CASSLDDRGNYGYTF.

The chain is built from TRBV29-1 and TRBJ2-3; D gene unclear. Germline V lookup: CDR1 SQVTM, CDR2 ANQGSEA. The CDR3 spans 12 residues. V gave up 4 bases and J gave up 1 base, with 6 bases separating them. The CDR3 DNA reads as TGCAGCGTTGGGGCCGGCACAGATACGCAGTATTTT. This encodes CSVGAGTDTQYF.

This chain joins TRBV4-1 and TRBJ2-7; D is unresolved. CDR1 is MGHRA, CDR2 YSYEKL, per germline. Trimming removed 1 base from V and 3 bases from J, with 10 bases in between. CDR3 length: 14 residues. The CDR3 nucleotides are TGCGCCAGCAGCCAAGCCGCTCAGAGCTACGAGCAGTACTTC. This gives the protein CASSQAAQSYEQYF.

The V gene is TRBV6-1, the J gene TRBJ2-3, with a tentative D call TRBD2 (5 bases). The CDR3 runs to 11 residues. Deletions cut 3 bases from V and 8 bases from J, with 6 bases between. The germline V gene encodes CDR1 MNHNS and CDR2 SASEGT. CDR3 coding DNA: TGTGCCAGCAGTGAGGCGGGTACGCAGTATTTT. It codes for CASSEAGTQYF.